This passage covers 24 T cell receptor beta chains from one sample sequenced in a study of response to subunit inactivated influenza vaccine. TCRdb called the RT-PCR reads again in MiXCR, with one record for every CDR3 protein. The data hold 860,000 or so distinct CDR3 sequences, with 21% observed a single time. This specimen consisted of PBMCs from blood, obtained more than 4 days after vaccination. These receptors were obtained from a man in his forties or fifties who received an inactivated influenza vaccine.

This rearrangement joins TRBV20-1 to TRBJ1-2; TRBD1 aligns across 10 bases. In germline, CDR1 is DFQATT, CDR2 SNEGSKA (reference sequence). CDR3 length: 18 residues. After removal of 0 bases from V and 7 bases from J, the junction contained 17 bases not matched to a gene. For the CDR3, the DNA is TGCAGTGCTAGAGATAGCGAGCCGTTAGACAGGGGGCATAGTGGCTACACCTTC. The encoded protein is CSARDSEPLDRGHSGYTF.

This chain links TRBV27 with TRBJ2-7; 9 positions match TRBD1. The length of the CDR3 is 19 residues. Germline V gene sequence: CDR1 MNHEY, CDR2 SMNVEV (reference sequence). V was clipped by 2 bases and J by 3 bases; unmatched bases: 17. The CDR3 DNA is TGTGCCAGCAGTTTACGCCCCGGGGCTAACAGGGGGCGCGTCTACGAGCAGTACTTC. Translating gives CASSLRPGANRGRVYEQYF.

This chain joins TRBV9 and TRBJ2-5, with 7 bases identical to TRBD2. Trimming removed 3 bases from V and 2 bases from J; junction bases left unmatched: 16. Germline lookup yields CDR1 SGDLS and CDR2 YYNGEE. The CDR3 sequence is 18 residues long. The CDR3 reads CASSGGKVASGLQETQYF. In nucleotides, the CDR3 is TGTGCCAGCAGCGGCGGGAAGGTGGCTAGCGGACTACAAGAGACCCAGTACTTC.

This rearrangement joins TRBV4-3 to TRBJ2-5, with a weak D call TRBD2 (5 bases). The germline gives CDR1 LGHNA, CDR2 YSLEER. V was pared by 1 base and J by 5 bases, with 14 bases between. The CDR3 runs to 15 residues. The DNA of the CDR3 is TGCGCCAGCAGCCAAGGGAGGAGGCGAGCGGAGACCCAGTACTTC. This sequence encodes CASSQGRRRAETQYF.

The chain links TRBV27 to TRBJ2-1, with 8 nucleotides matching TRBD2. CDR3 length: 16 amino acids. After removal of 2 bases from V and 7 bases from J, the junction contained 10 bases not matched to a gene. Germline CDR1 and CDR2: MNHEY and SMNVEV (reference sequence). The CDR3, as DNA: TGTGCCAGCAGTTTAACCGGGACCCGGGGGGGAAATGAGCAGTTCTTC. Translated: CASSLTGTRGGNEQFF.

This clonotype was counted only a few times. V and J are TRBV27 and TRBJ2-2; weak D call: TRBD1 (5 bases). Trimming shortened V by 7 bases and J by 5 bases, and 14 bases separated the two germline ends. The germline V gene encodes CDR1 MNHEY and CDR2 SMNVEV (reference sequence). This CDR3 is 14 amino acids long. The CDR3 DNA reads TGTGCCAGCACCAGGACACCTTTAACCGGGGAGCTGTTTTTT. As protein: CASTRTPLTGELFF.

The V and J genes are TRBV6-1 and TRBJ2-1, with D hard to call. Per germline, CDR1 MNHNS and CDR2 SASEGT. The CDR3 covers 15 residues. V shed 6 bases and J shed 2 bases, with 14 bases lying between them. The CDR3, as DNA: TGTGCCAGCAGAAAACTACTAATGACCTACAATGAGCAGTTCTTC. Protein: CASRKLLMTYNEQFF.

The chain carries TRBV25-1 and TRBJ2-3, with 11 bases identical to TRBD2. Per germline, CDR1 MGHDK and CDR2 SYGVNS. The CDR3 contains 16 residues. The ends lost 1 base at V and 5 bases at J; junction bases unmatched: 5. CDR3 in DNA: TGTGCCAGCAGTGAATTTGTAGCGGGAGGGGGAGATACGCAGTATTTT. Translating gives CASSEFVAGGGDTQYF.

The chain links TRBV5-1 to TRBJ1-4; TRBD1 matches 9 bases. The CDR3 runs to 14 residues. Germline V lookup: CDR1 SGHRS, CDR2 YFSETQ. With V trimmed by 3 bases and J by 7 bases, 4 bases remained unmatched. The CDR3 bases are TGCGCCAGCAGCTCCGGGACAGGGACTGAAAAACTGTTTTTT. This codes for CASSSGTGTEKLFF.

This clonotype was counted between two and nine times. This rearrangement joins TRBV15 to TRBJ2-7; D is possibly TRBD1 or TRBD2 (5 bases each). Between the trimmed V and J ends, which lost 3 bases and 0 bases, there was a span of 15 bases. The CDR3 contains 16 residues. From germline, CDR1 is LNHNV and CDR2 YYDKDF (reference sequence). The CDR3 DNA reads TGTGCCACCAGCAGGACCGGGACCCGGAGCTCCTACGAGCAGTACTTC. Translating it yields CATSRTGTRSSYEQYF.

The rearrangement joins TRBV11-2 to TRBJ2-4; a possible D gene is TRBD2 (5 bases). The germline gives CDR1 SGHAT, CDR2 FQNNGV. With 0 bases removed from V and 0 bases from J, the gap between germline ends came to 15 bases. The CDR3 consists of 18 residues. The CDR3 sequence: CASSLEGSASIAKNIQYF. The CDR3 nucleotides read TGTGCCAGCAGCTTAGAGGGGAGTGCGTCGATAGCCAAAAACATTCAGTACTTC.

This clonotype was counted a few times. The rearrangement joins TRBV4-1 to TRBJ1-5, with D maybe TRBD1 (5 bases). Germline V lookup: CDR1 MGHRA, CDR2 YSYEKL. The CDR3 runs 16 residues. Trimming cost V 5 bases and J 3 bases, with 17 bases left between them. The CDR3, as DNA: TGCGCCAGCAGCTCGAGCTTTGGGGCCACCAATCAGCCCCAGCATTTT. Protein sequence: CASSSSFGATNQPQHF.

This clonotype was picked up many times. V gene TRBV7-9 combines with J gene TRBJ2-2; D may correspond to TRBD1 or TRBD2 (6 bases each). Trimming took 5 bases from V and 7 from J, leaving 20 bases between them. Germline V gene data show CDR1 as SEHNR and CDR2 as FQNEAQ (reference sequence). CDR3 length: 16 amino acids. CDR3 region: CASSPGPGATGGELFF. The CDR3 DNA reads as TGTGCCAGCAGCCCCGGGCCGGGGGCAACGGGCGGGGAGCTGTTTTTT.

The chain joins TRBV2 to TRBJ2-7, with D unclear. Deletions cut 3 bases from V and 2 bases from J, with 14 bases between. CDR1 and CDR2 (germline): SNHLY, FYNNEI. CDR3 size: 15 residues. This CDR3 is CASSDGIGVPYEQYF. The CDR3 DNA reads as TGTGCCAGCAGTGATGGTATTGGGGTCCCCTACGAGCAGTACTTC.

DNA for the CDR3: TGTGCCAGCACCCCGGGACGGGACAATTCACCCCTCCACTTT. It specifies CASTPGRDNSPLHF. The J gene is TRBJ1-6, the V gene TRBV6-2 or TRBV6-3, with D possibly matching TRBD1 (5 bases). In germline, CDR1 is MNHEY, CDR2 SVGEGT. CDR3 size: 14 residues. Trimming took off 7 bases at V and 7 bases at J, with 14 bases between the two ends.

The chain couples TRBV5-1 to TRBJ2-1, with unresolved D. With 0 bases removed from V and 0 bases from J, the gap between germline ends came to 16 bases. The CDR3 loop spans 18 amino acids. Per the germline V gene, CDR1 is SGHRS and CDR2 is YFSETQ. CDR3 nucleotides: TGCGCCAGCAGCTTGGCCGTACAGAGTCTAAGCTCCTACAATGAGCAGTTCTTC. Translating gives CASSLAVQSLSSYNEQFF. The full variable domain, in which reference TRBV5-1 and TRBJ2-1 provide the parts outside the CDR3, is KAGVTQTPRYLIKTRGQQVTLSCSPISGHRSVSWYQQTPGQGLQFLFEYFSETQRNKGNFPGRFSGRQFSNSRSEMNVSTLELGDSALYLCASSLAVQSLSSYNEQFFGPGTRLTVL.

The chain combines TRBV6-2 or TRBV6-3 with TRBJ2-7, with a tentative D call TRBD1 (5 bases). The CDR3 is made up of 12 amino acids. CDR1 and CDR2 (germline): MNHEY, SVGEGT. The germline V and J ends were trimmed by 6 bases and 2 bases, with 8 bases remaining between them. For the CDR3, the DNA is TGTGCCAGCAGCGACAGAACCTACGAGCAGTACTTC. Amino acid sequence: CASSDRTYEQYF.

This chain joins TRBV24-1 and TRBJ2-1; TRBD2 might be the D (6 bases). In germline, CDR1 is KGHDR, CDR2 SFDVKD. V lost 1 base and J 1 base, leaving 10 bases between the germline ends. The CDR3 is 16 residues long. The CDR3 nucleotides are TGTGCCACCAGTGATTTCAGCGGGCTATCCTACAATGAGCAGTTCTTC. Protein product: CATSDFSGLSYNEQFF.

The CDR3 bases are TGTGCCAGCAGCTTAGCCCTCGATCGGACAGGGGGTCACGAGCAGTACTTC. This codes for CASSLALDRTGGHEQYF. The chain carries TRBV7-2 and TRBJ2-7; 10 bases fit TRBD1. Germline CDR1 SGHTA, CDR2 FQGNSA. The CDR3 length is 17 residues. Trimming cost V 0 bases and J 5 bases; bases outside gene matches: 10.

The chain recombines TRBV7-9 with TRBJ1-1, with 9 positions matching TRBD1. This CDR3 has 15 amino acids. The germline V gene encodes CDR1 SEHNR and CDR2 FQNEAQ (reference sequence). Unmatched junction bases numbered 4, after V lost 5 bases and J lost 0 bases. The CDR3 region has the DNA TGTGCCAGCAGCCAAGGGACAGGGTTGAACACTGAAGCTTTCTTT. Amino acids: CASSQGTGLNTEAFF.

This clonotype has at least ten counts. The chain links TRBV5-1 to TRBJ2-2; D might be TRBD1 (5 bases). CDR1 SGHRS and CDR2 YFSETQ come from the germline V gene. Trimming took off 2 bases at V and 7 bases at J, with 15 bases between the two ends. This CDR3 region has 15 residues. The CDR3 coding sequence is TGCGCCAGCAGCTTTGACGTCAGGGCAGGCGGGGAGCTGTTTTTT. Encoded protein: CASSFDVRAGGELFF.

There are many counts of this clonotype. The V call is TRBV28, the J call TRBJ1-2; D is unclear. The V and J ends lost 8 bases and 5 bases respectively, with 6 bases between them. The germline V gene encodes CDR1 MDHEN and CDR2 SYDVKM. The CDR3 extends over 10 amino acids. This CDR3 reads CASFQYGYTF. In DNA form, the CDR3 reads TGTGCCAGCTTCCAGTATGGCTACACCTTC.

This clonotype was seen only a few times. The rearrangement uses TRBV5-1 and TRBJ2-1; the D is unclear. CDR3 size: 14 residues. Trimming took 4 bases from V and 8 from J, leaving 16 bases between them. Germline V gene lookup returns CDR1 SGHRS and CDR2 YFSETQ. The CDR3 DNA sequence: TGCGCCAGCAGCCCGACCTCTCATAGGGATGAGCAGTTCTTC. Its protein is CASSPTSHRDEQFF.

This clonotype came up once. V usage is TRBV4-2 and J usage is TRBJ2-7, with a possible D match to TRBD2 (6 bases). This CDR3 contains 13 residues. Germline lookup yields CDR1 LGHNA and CDR2 YNFKEQ. Trimming took 0 bases from V and 3 from J, leaving 6 bases between them. In DNA, the CDR3 is TGTGCCAGCAGCCAAGAGCGGGACTACGAGCAGTACTTC. This translates into CASSQERDYEQYF.